The source of this TCR beta chain is a study of identical twins. Unique molecular identifiers were present on the cDNA, which also gained a universal primer site by template switching. TCRdb called the 5' RACE reads again in MiXCR, with one record for every CDR3 protein. This table holds just over 500,000 distinct CDR3 sequences, approximately 22% found once. The CDR3 is 14 residues long. The V gene lost 2 bases and the J gene lost 4 bases, with 11 bases spanning the gap. Germline V lookup: CDR1 SGHRS, CDR2 YFSETQ. Findings of the study overall: Models underestimated out-of-frame TCR alpha sharing in monozygotic twins.

In this sample, this clonotype turned up many times. Antigen unknown. These data were likewise used in another study, on T cells expressing NK-cell markers. This second report adds: Dominant NKG2C+ clonotypes accounted for roughly 1.0-7.0% of CD8+ T cells in 5 to 7 donors. Researchers report these clonotypes also headed the CD3+CD56-NKG2C+ fraction in a few donors.

This clonotype was obtained from a woman under 30 in good health. The material sequenced was CD4+ T cells sorted from blood. The chain is built from TRBV5-1 and TRBJ2-3, with D possibly matching TRBD2 (5 bases). As DNA, the CDR3 is TGCGCCAGCAGCTTCGGGAAACTCCCAGATACGCAGTATTTT. It is translated as CASSFGKLPDTQYF.